These 21 T cell receptor beta chains originate from one sample sequenced in a study of T and B cells in COVID-19 patients (dated by TCRdb to between 2020 and 2021). The data were produced on an Illumina MiSeq. TRB rearrangements were amplified by multiplex PCR with BIOMED2 TRB-A/B primer pools. TCRdb passed the public sequencing reads through fastp at Q25 and MiXCR, retaining productive beta sequences. Each CDR3 protein gets just one entry, which takes the most common genes and DNA from the rows behind it. The sample contains 7,500 to 9,500 distinct CDR3 sequences, around 30% of them found a single time. The ten top clones hold around 6% of the sample. Genomic DNA extracted from blood was used in amounts of roughly 250-500 ng for amplification of TRB repertoires. The sample comprised blood. Every receptor here comes from a human donor who had recovered from COVID-19.

This clonotype has a handful of counts. The chain combines TRBV18 with TRBJ1-1, with 8 bases fitting TRBD1. The CDR3 has 15 residues. Germline CDR1 KGHSH, CDR2 LQKENI. After removal of 4 bases from V and 4 bases from J, the junction contained 8 bases not matched to a gene. CDR3 sequence reads: CASSLQGEGTTEAFF. As DNA, the CDR3 is TGTGCCAGCTCACTACAGGGGGAAGGAACCACTGAAGCTTTCTTT.

This clonotype was found many times. The chain carries TRBV18 and TRBJ2-7; D gene uncertain. This CDR3 is 13 amino acids long. V was shortened by 2 bases and J by 4 bases, with 9 bases between the two germline ends. Germline CDR1 and CDR2: KGHSH and LQKENI. The DNA of the CDR3 is TGTGCCAGCTCACCAGACGATTCTTACGAGCAGTACTTC. This gives the protein CASSPDDSYEQYF.

About this clonotype itself: This may come from a read error, since a much larger clone is one base off. V usage is TRBV5-6 and J usage is TRBJ2-1; 7 bases match TRBD1. This CDR3 is 15 amino acids long. The germline V gene encodes CDR1 SGHDT and CDR2 YYEEEE. The CDR3 reads CANSLLTGSYNEQFF. Here the CDR3 DNA reads TGTGCCAACAGCTTGCTGACAGGGTCCTACAATGAGCAGTTCTTC.

This clonotype has more than one count but fewer than ten. This rearrangement joins TRBV7-6 to TRBJ2-7; D unclear. Trimming removed 5 bases from V and 2 bases from J, with 13 bases in between. This CDR3 has 14 amino acids. Looked up from germline, CDR1 is SGHVS and CDR2 is FNYEAQ. CDR3 DNA sequence: TGTGCCAGCAGCCCCCCGTTACGGGCCTACGAGCAGTACTTC. It specifies CASSPPLRAYEQYF.

Concerning this clonotype: This may be a read error, as it is one base from a much larger clone. This chain links TRBV6-2 or TRBV6-3 with TRBJ2-7, with D possibly matching TRBD2 (6 bases). V shed 4 bases and J shed 3 bases, with 10 bases lying between them. The V gene's germline CDR1 is MNHEY and CDR2 SVGEGT. The CDR3 consists of 13 residues. CDR3 in amino acids: CASSWLRGYEQYV. The DNA of the CDR3 is TGTGCCAGCAGTTGGTTGCGGGGCTACGAGCAGTACGTC.

This clonotype is judged medium-sized. This chain links TRBV30 with TRBJ2-7; tentatively, D is TRBD1 (5 bases). The CDR3 loop spans 11 amino acids. V lost 8 bases and J lost 3, with 11 bases in between. Germline values: CDR1 GTSNPN, CDR2 SVGIG (reference sequence). CDR3 sequence (DNA): TGTGCCGGAACCCAGGGCTACGAGCAGTACTTC. Residues: CAGTQGYEQYF.

The chain recombines TRBV6-2 or TRBV6-3 with TRBJ2-1; D is perhaps TRBD1 (7 bases). V was cut by 4 bases and J by 0 bases, with 10 bases left in between. Germline V gene data show CDR1 as MNHEY and CDR2 as SVGEGT. This CDR3 spans 15 amino acids. CDR3 sequence reads: CASSSGDSSYNEQFF. DNA for the CDR3: TGTGCCAGCAGTTCGGGGGACAGCTCCTACAATGAGCAGTTCTTC.

This chain connects TRBV18 to TRBJ1-5, with TRBD1 matching over 11 bases. CDR3 size: 17 residues. The J segment lost 2 bases and the V segment lost 4 bases, leaving 7 bases of the junction unmatched. Looked up from germline, CDR1 is KGHSH and CDR2 is LQKENI. The CDR3 here is CASSRTGGESGNQPQHF. The CDR3 DNA sequence: TGTGCCAGCTCACGGACAGGGGGCGAAAGCGGCAATCAGCCCCAGCATTTT.

The CDR3 here is CASSLAGVPNSPLHF. The CDR3 nucleotides read TGTGCCAGCAGCTTGGCAGGGGTGCCTAATTCACCCCTCCACTTT. This rearrangement joins TRBV13 to TRBJ1-6; D may be TRBD1 (6 bases). The CDR3 is 15 residues long. The germline V gene encodes CDR1 PRHDT and CDR2 FYEKMQ (reference sequence). V dropped 3 bases and J dropped 6 bases, with 12 bases sitting between them.

This clonotype is categorized as medium-sized (0.01 to 0.1%). J is TRBJ2-7 and V is TRBV30; D assignment may be TRBD1 or TRBD2 (5 bases each). V shed 3 bases and J shed 3 bases, with 9 bases lying between them. The CDR3 spans 12 residues. Germline lookup yields CDR1 GTSNPN and CDR2 SVGIG (reference sequence). CDR3: CAWRVRGYEQYF. The CDR3 DNA follows: TGTGCCTGGAGGGTGAGGGGCTACGAGCAGTACTTC.

Points on this clonotype: Given a much more abundant clone one base away, this may be a read error. The rearrangement joins TRBV12-3 or TRBV12-4 to TRBJ2-7; 8 bases match TRBD2. The CDR3 totals 14 residues. V shed 6 bases and J 0 bases; nucleotides not matched to a gene: 4. DNA for the CDR3: TGTGCCAGCAGCCCGGGGGGGAGCTCCTACGAGCAGTACGTC. Amino acids: CASSPGGSSYEQYV.

This clonotype was seen only a few times. The rearrangement uses TRBV6-4 and TRBJ1-5; no definite D call. This CDR3 has 14 amino acids. The V end lost 2 bases, the J end lost 0 bases, and 5 bases lay between the germline ends. CDR1 is MRHNA and CDR2 is SNTAGT in the germline V gene. This CDR3 is CASSDNGSNQPQHF. The CDR3 bases are TGTGCCAGCAGTGACAACGGTAGCAATCAGCCCCAGCATTTT.

This clonotype is labeled medium-sized. The rearrangement joins TRBV27 to TRBJ2-7; 10 nucleotides agree with TRBD1. With V trimmed by 4 bases and J by 4 bases, 1 base remained unmatched. The germline V gene encodes CDR1 MNHEY and CDR2 SMNVEV (reference sequence). The CDR3 has 13 residues. The CDR3 coding sequence is TGTGCCAGCAGTTGGGACAGGGGATACGAGCAGTACTTC. This gives the protein CASSWDRGYEQYF.

V usage is TRBV7-2 and J usage is TRBJ2-2; 8 bases map to TRBD2. This CDR3 region has 16 residues. CDR1 SGHTA and CDR2 FQGNSA come from the germline V gene. J was trimmed by 5 bases and V by 1 base; bases with no gene match: 6. Here the CDR3 reads CASSLVGGGLTGELFF. The CDR3 nucleotides read TGTGCCAGCAGCTTAGTAGGCGGGGGGCTTACCGGGGAGCTGTTTTTT.

This clonotype appeared a few times. This sequence joins TRBV6-5 and TRBJ1-1; D gene uncertain. Germline CDR1 is MNHEY and CDR2 is SVGAGI. Trimming cost V 0 bases and J 0 bases, with 8 bases left between them. The CDR3 has 15 residues. The CDR3 DNA follows: TGTGCCAGCAGTTACTCGGCAGGCATGAACACTGAAGCTTTCTTT. This sequence encodes CASSYSAGMNTEAFF.

The chain has TRBV20-1 and TRBJ2-5; maybe TRBD2 (6 bases). The CDR3 has 16 amino acids. CDR1 is DFQATT and CDR2 is SNEGSKA in the germline V gene (reference sequence). Trimming took 6 bases from V and 2 from J, leaving 22 bases between them. The CDR3 sequence is CSAPSGLLTIQETQYF. The CDR3 region has the DNA TGCAGTGCCCCGTCAGGACTACTAACCATACAAGAGACCCAGTACTTC.

Only a few counts were recorded for this clonotype. The chain uses TRBV6-2 or TRBV6-3 and TRBJ1-5; D ambiguous. V was cut by 5 bases and J by 4 bases, with 6 bases left in between. The CDR3 contains 12 residues. The V gene's germline CDR1 is MNHEY and CDR2 SVGEGT. Written as DNA, the CDR3 is TGTGCCAGCAGTAACCCAAATCAGCCCCAGCATTTT. This gives the protein CASSNPNQPQHF.

This clonotype is labeled as medium-sized. The chain joins TRBV6-4 to TRBJ1-4; D call uncertain. The V gene lost 6 bases and the J gene lost 7 bases, with 15 bases spanning the gap. Germline CDR1 is MRHNA and CDR2 is SNTAGT. This CDR3 contains 14 residues. The CDR3: CASSPDIWGEKLFF. The CDR3 DNA reads TGTGCCAGCAGCCCTGACATATGGGGTGAAAAACTGTTTTTT.

This clonotype is termed medium-sized (0.01 to 0.1%). The chain uses TRBV11-1 and TRBJ1-6, with 9 bases matching TRBD1. Per the germline V gene, CDR1 is SGHAT and CDR2 is FQDESV (reference sequence). The CDR3 covers 16 residues. Unmatched junction bases numbered 8, after V lost 2 bases and J lost 9 bases. The CDR3: CASSLSVRTGVSPLHF. The DNA for the CDR3 is TGTGCCAGCAGCTTATCGGTTCGGACAGGGGTTTCACCCCTCCACTTT.

This clonotype was seen a handful of times. V and J are TRBV20-1 and TRBJ2-1; D is possibly TRBD2 (6 bases). Germline CDR1 is DFQATT and CDR2 is SNEGSKA (reference sequence). This CDR3 is 18 amino acids long. V lost 4 bases to trimming and J lost 2 bases, with 24 bases between them. The CDR3, as DNA: TGCAGTGCTACCTCTAAGGGCCTGGCCGCGGGAACCTACAATGAGCAGTTCTTC. This encodes CSATSKGLAAGTYNEQFF.

Remarks on this clonotype: A much more abundant neighbour one base away suggests this may be a read error. The V call is TRBV6-8, the J call TRBJ1-2; 7 positions match TRBD1. CDR3 length equals 15 residues. Germline CDR1 is MNHGY and CDR2 is SAAAGT. The CDR3 reads CARSYETGRISGYTF. The CDR3 bases are TGTGCCCGCAGTTACGAGACAGGGAGGATAAGCGGCTACACCTTC.